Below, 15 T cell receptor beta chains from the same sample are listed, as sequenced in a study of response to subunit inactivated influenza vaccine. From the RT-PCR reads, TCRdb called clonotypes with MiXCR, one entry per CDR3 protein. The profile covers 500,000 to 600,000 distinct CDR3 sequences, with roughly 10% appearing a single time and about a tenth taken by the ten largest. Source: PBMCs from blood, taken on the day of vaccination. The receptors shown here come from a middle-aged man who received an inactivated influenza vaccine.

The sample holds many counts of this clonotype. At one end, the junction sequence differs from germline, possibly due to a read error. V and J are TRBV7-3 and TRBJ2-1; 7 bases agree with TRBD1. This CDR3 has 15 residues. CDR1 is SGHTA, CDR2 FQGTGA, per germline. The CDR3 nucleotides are TGCGCCAGCAGCCTCGACAGGGCCTCCTACAATGAGCAGTTCTTC. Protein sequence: CASSLDRASYNEQFF. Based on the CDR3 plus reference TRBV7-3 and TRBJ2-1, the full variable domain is GAGVSQTPSNKVTEKGKYVELRCDPISGHTALYWYRQSLGQGPEFLIYFQGTGAADDSGLPNDRFFAVRPEGSVSTLKIQRTERGDSAVYLCASSLDRASYNEQFFGPGTRLTVL.

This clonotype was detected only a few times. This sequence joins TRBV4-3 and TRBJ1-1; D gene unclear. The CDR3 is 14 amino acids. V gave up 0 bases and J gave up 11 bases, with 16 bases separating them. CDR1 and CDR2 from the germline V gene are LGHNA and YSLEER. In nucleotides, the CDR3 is TGCGCCAGCAGCCAAGATGTATCGTCCCGAGGGGCTTTCTTT. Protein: CASSQDVSSRGAFF.

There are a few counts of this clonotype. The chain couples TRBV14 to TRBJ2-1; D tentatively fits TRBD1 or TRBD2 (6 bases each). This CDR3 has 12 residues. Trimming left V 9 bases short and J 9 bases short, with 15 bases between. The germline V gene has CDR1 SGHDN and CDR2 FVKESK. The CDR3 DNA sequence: TGTGCCAGTATTGGGGGGCCGGTTGAGCAGTTCTTC. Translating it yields CASIGGPVEQFF.

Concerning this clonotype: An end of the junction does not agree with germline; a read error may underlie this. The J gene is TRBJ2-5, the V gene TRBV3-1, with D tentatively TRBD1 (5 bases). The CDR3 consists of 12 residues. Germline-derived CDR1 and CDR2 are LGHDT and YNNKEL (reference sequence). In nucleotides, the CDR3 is TGTACCAGCAGCCAGTACAGGGAGACCCAGTACTTC. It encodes CTSSQYRETQYF.

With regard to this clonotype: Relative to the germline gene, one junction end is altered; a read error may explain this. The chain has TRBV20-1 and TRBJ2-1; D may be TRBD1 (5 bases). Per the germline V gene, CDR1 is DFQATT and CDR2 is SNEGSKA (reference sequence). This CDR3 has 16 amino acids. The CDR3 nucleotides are TGCAGTTCTAGAGATTTGGCAGGGATACGCTACAATGAGCAGTTCTTC. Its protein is CSSRDLAGIRYNEQFF.

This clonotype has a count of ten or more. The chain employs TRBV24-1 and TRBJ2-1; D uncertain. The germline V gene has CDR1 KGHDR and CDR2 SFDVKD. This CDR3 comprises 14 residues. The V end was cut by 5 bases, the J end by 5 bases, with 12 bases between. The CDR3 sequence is CATSANYFDNEQFF. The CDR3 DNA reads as TGTGCCACCAGTGCCAACTACTTTGACAATGAGCAGTTCTTC.

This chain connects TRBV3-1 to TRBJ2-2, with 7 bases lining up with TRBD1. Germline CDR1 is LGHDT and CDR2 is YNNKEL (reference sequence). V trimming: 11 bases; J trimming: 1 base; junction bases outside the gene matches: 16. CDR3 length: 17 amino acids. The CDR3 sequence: CAFCPTPGQKNTGELFF. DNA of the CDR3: TGTGCCTTCTGTCCAACTCCGGGACAGAAGAACACCGGGGAGCTGTTTTTT.

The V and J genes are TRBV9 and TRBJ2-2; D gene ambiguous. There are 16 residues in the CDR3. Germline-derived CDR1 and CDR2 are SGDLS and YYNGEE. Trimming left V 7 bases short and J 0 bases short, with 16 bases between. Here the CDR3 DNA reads TGTGCCAGCTCATCTTCGACTGGATCGAACACCGGGGAGCTGTTTTTT. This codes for CASSSSTGSNTGELFF.

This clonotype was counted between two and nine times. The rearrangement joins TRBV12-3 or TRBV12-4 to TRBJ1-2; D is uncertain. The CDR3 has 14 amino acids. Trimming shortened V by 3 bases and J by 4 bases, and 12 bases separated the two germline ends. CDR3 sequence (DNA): TGTGCCAGCAGTTTTCCCACAGCAGCCTATGGCTACACCTTC. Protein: CASSFPTAAYGYTF.

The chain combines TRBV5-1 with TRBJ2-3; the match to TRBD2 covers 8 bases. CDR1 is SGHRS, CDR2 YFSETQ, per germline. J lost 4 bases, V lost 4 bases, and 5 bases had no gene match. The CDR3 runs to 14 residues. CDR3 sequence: CASSHSGIPDTQYF. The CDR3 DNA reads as TGCGCCAGCAGCCATAGCGGGATCCCAGATACGCAGTATTTT. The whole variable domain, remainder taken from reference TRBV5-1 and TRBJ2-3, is KAGVTQTPRYLIKTRGQQVTLSCSPISGHRSVSWYQQTPGQGLQFLFEYFSETQRNKGNFPGRFSGRQFSNSRSEMNVSTLELGDSALYLCASSHSGIPDTQYFGPGTRLTVL.

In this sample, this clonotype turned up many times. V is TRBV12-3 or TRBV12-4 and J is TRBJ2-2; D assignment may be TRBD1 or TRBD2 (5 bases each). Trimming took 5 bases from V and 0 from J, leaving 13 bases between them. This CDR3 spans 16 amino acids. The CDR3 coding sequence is TGTGCCAGCAGTGGGACCGACAGTTCGAACACCGGGGAGCTGTTTTTT. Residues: CASSGTDSSNTGELFF.

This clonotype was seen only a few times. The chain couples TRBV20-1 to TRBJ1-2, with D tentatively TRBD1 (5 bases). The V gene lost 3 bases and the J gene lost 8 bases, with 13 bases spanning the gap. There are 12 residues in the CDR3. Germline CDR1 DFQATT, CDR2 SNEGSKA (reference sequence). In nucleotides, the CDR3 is TGCAGTGCTAGCGACAGAAGTTACGGCTACACCTTC. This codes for CSASDRSYGYTF.

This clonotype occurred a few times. The CDR3 bases are TGCGCCAGCAGTGGACAGGGGAAGGACAATGAGCAGTTCTTC. Translating it yields CASSGQGKDNEQFF. The V gene is TRBV10-1, the J gene TRBJ2-1; TRBD1 agrees at 8 bases. V gave up 4 bases and J gave up 5 bases; unmatched junction bases: 4. CDR3 length: 14 residues. The germline CDR1 and CDR2 sequences are WNHNN and SYGVQD (reference sequence).

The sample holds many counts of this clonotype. CDR3 residues: CAMNRETQSPLHF. The CDR3 DNA is TGTGCCATGAACAGGGAAACCCAATCACCCCTCCACTTT. This sequence joins TRBV10-3 and TRBJ1-6; D is possibly TRBD1 (6 bases). The CDR3 spans 13 residues. Trimming shortened V by 9 bases and J by 10 bases, and 16 bases separated the two germline ends. CDR1 ENHRY and CDR2 SYGVKD come from the germline V gene.

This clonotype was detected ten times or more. The CDR3 reads CAISEMGSSTDTQYF. DNA for the CDR3: TGTGCCATCAGTGAAATGGGGTCTAGCACAGATACGCAGTATTTT. J is TRBJ2-3 and V is TRBV10-3; D is unclear. CDR1 and CDR2 from the germline V gene are ENHRY and SYGVKD. The CDR3 covers 15 residues. V gave up 3 bases and J gave up 0 bases, with 10 bases separating them.